Each of the 18 T cell receptor beta chains below was sequenced from the same sample in a study of human T cells and chemical hapten exposure. Each CDR3 protein is one row after TCRdb ran MiXCR on the RACE reads. This sample has 75,000 to 95,000 distinct CDR3 sequences, with approximately 9.9% found just once. The time point is: patch test 2, 6 weeks after DPC sensitization. Treatment denoted: therapeutic diphenylcyclopropenone sensitization with weekly scalp DPC. The source material was whole blood, sampled in connection with sensitization to the hapten diphenylcyclopropenone (DPC). The origin of the receptors is a man aged 40-50 years with alopecia areata. Some clones in this sample may be carry-over from other donors' samples.

This clonotype was detected many times. V is TRBV6-4 and J is TRBJ1-1, with D possibly being TRBD1 (6 bases). The CDR3 length is 14 residues. CDR1 MRHNA and CDR2 SNTAGT come from the germline V gene. Between the trimmed V and J ends, which lost 6 bases and 5 bases, there was a span of 16 bases. DNA for the CDR3: TGTGCCAGCAGGGACAGCTGGGCAGGGACTGAAGCTTTCTTT. This translates into CASRDSWAGTEAFF.

This clonotype was seen more than once but under ten times. The chain is built from TRBV4-2 and TRBJ2-3, with TRBD1 as a possible D gene (7 bases). Germline V CDR1 and CDR2: LGHNA, YNFKEQ. CDR3 length: 13 residues. Trimming pared 4 bases from V and 8 bases from J, leaving 13 bases between. The CDR3, as DNA: TGTGCCAGCAGCCCTCCCCAGGGGGGTACGCAGTATTTT. Protein product: CASSPPQGGTQYF.

The rearrangement links TRBV5-5 to TRBJ2-3; tentatively, D is TRBD1 or TRBD2 (6 bases each). Looked up from germline, CDR1 is SGHKS and CDR2 is YYEKEE (reference sequence). The CDR3 length is 17 residues. V shed 0 bases and J shed 6 bases, with 20 bases lying between them. The CDR3 loop reads CASSLAGTGAGPDTQYF. CDR3 DNA: TGTGCCAGCAGCTTGGCTGGTACGGGGGCTGGTCCCGATACGCAGTATTTT.

V is TRBV14 and J is TRBJ2-1; D may be TRBD2 (6 bases). The CDR3 loop spans 16 amino acids. V was clipped by 4 bases and J by 10 bases, with 23 bases between them. Per the germline V gene, CDR1 is SGHDN and CDR2 is FVKESK. CDR3 nucleotides: TGTGCCAGCAGCCTACTGGGCAGGACTACCTCTGGGGAGCAGTTCTTC. As protein: CASSLLGRTTSGEQFF.

This clonotype was counted a few times. The rearrangement links TRBV20-1 to TRBJ2-1; 11 bases map to TRBD2. V was pared by 0 bases and J by 9 bases, with 10 bases of the junction left unmatched. Germline lookup yields CDR1 DFQATT and CDR2 SNEGSKA (reference sequence). The CDR3 runs to 16 residues. The CDR3 sequence: CSARDSGLAGGREQFF. Written as DNA, the CDR3 is TGCAGTGCTAGAGATTCGGGTCTAGCGGGAGGACGTGAGCAGTTCTTC.

This clonotype occurred many times. J is TRBJ2-7 and V is TRBV7-2, with D uncertain. Germline CDR1 is SGHTA and CDR2 is FQGNSA. This CDR3 has 15 amino acids. Between the trimmed V and J ends, which lost 3 bases and 2 bases, there was a span of 14 bases. The CDR3 sequence is CASSFQSLSTYEQYF. CDR3 in DNA: TGTGCCAGCAGCTTTCAATCCCTAAGCACCTACGAGCAGTACTTC. The entire variable domain, with the rest obtained from reference TRBV7-2 and TRBJ2-7, is as follows: GAGVSQSPSNKVTEKGKDVELRCDPISGHTALYWYRQSLGQGLEFLIYFQGNSAPDKSGLPSDRFSAERTGGSVSTLTIQRTQQEDSAVYLCASSFQSLSTYEQYFGPGTRLTVT.

This clonotype was detected many times. The chain joins TRBV14 to TRBJ2-3, with D perhaps TRBD2 (6 bases). CDR1 and CDR2 from the germline V gene are SGHDN and FVKESK. This CDR3 is 17 amino acids long. Trimming removed 0 bases at V and 0 bases at J, with 13 bases between. The CDR3 loop reads CASSQDAAGTSTDTQYF. The CDR3 DNA reads TGTGCCAGCAGCCAAGACGCGGCAGGGACTAGCACAGATACGCAGTATTTT.

CDR3 nucleotides: TGTGCCAGCAGCTTAATGCGGGGTACTAATGAAAAACTGTTTTTT. It encodes CASSLMRGTNEKLFF. This chain uses TRBV7-2 with TRBJ1-4; D ambiguous. CDR1 and CDR2 (germline): SGHTA, FQGNSA. The V gene lost 2 bases and the J gene lost 2 bases, with 9 bases spanning the gap. CDR3 length: 15 residues.

The rearrangement joins TRBV28 to TRBJ2-7, with D perhaps TRBD1 (5 bases). In germline, CDR1 is MDHEN, CDR2 SYDVKM. Trimming cost V 4 bases and J 1 base, with 17 bases left between them. The CDR3 covers 16 residues. The CDR3 protein is CASSSGKTSSSYEQYV. The CDR3 DNA reads as TGTGCCAGCAGTTCAGGGAAAACATCCTCATCCTACGAGCAGTACGTC.

This clonotype showed up just a few times. The rearrangement joins TRBV3-1 to TRBJ1-1; unclear D gene. The CDR3 is 13 residues long. From germline, CDR1 is LGHDT and CDR2 YNNKEL (reference sequence). With 0 bases removed from V and 8 bases from J, the gap between germline ends came to 10 bases. For the CDR3, the DNA is TGTGCCAGCAGCCAAGATCGAATAAGAGAAGCTTTCTTT. Amino acid sequence: CASSQDRIREAFF. The full variable domain, completed using reference TRBV3-1 and TRBJ1-1, is DTAVSQTPKYLVTQMGNDKSIKCEQNLGHDTMYWYKQDSKKFLKIMFSYNNKELIINETVPNRFSPKSPDKAHLNLHINSLELGDSAVYFCASSQDRIREAFFGQGTRLTVV.

The sample holds many counts of this clonotype. The J gene is TRBJ1-5, the V gene TRBV14, with D unresolved. The germline V gene encodes CDR1 SGHDN and CDR2 FVKESK. Trimming took off 1 base at V and 2 bases at J, with 3 bases between the two ends. This CDR3 is 13 amino acids long. CDR3 sequence (DNA): TGTGCCAGCAGCCAAGCCCGCAATCAGCCCCAGCATTTT. Amino acids: CASSQARNQPQHF.

On this clonotype: A much more abundant neighbour one base away suggests this may be a read error. J is TRBJ1-5 and V is TRBV7-8; unclear D gene. The CDR3 runs 15 residues. Germline CDR1 is SGHVS and CDR2 is FQNEAQ. CDR3 nucleotides: TGTGCCAGCATCTTAGAAGAAACTAAAAATCAGCCCCAGCATTTT. Its translation is CASILEETKNQPQHF.

This clonotype appeared many times. The chain employs TRBV29-1 and TRBJ2-3; D might be TRBD2 (6 bases). The CDR3 sequence is 13 residues long. The germline CDR1 and CDR2 sequences are SQVTM and ANQGSEA. CDR3 amino acids: CRARGRATDTQYF. The CDR3 region has the DNA TGCAGAGCGCGGGGCAGGGCGACAGATACGCAGTATTTT.

This clonotype was seen a few times. V and J are TRBV7-9 and TRBJ2-3, with TRBD1 identical over 7 bases. In germline, CDR1 is SEHNR, CDR2 FQNEAQ (reference sequence). Unmatched junction bases numbered 4, after V lost 1 base and J lost 3 bases. The CDR3 is 15 residues long. The CDR3 loop reads CASSLEGGGTDTQYF. The CDR3 DNA sequence: TGTGCCAGCAGCTTAGAAGGGGGCGGGACAGATACGCAGTATTTT. Using reference TRBV7-9 and TRBJ2-3 for the parts outside the CDR3, the full variable domain is DTGVSQNPRHKITKRGQNVTFRCDPISEHNRLYWYRQTLGQGPEFLTYFQNEAQLEKSRLLSDRFSAERPKGSFSTLEIQRTEQGDSAMYLCASSLEGGGTDTQYFGPGTRLTVL.

The sample holds a few counts of this clonotype. The CDR3 DNA sequence: TGTGCCAGCAGCCAAGACGGGGCCCCTGGGACCAAAAACATTCAGTACTTC. Amino acids: CASSQDGAPGTKNIQYF. V and J are TRBV3-1 and TRBJ2-4; D tentatively reads TRBD1 or TRBD2 (5 bases each). Germline CDR1 LGHDT, CDR2 YNNKEL (reference sequence). The CDR3 runs to 17 residues. V was clipped by 0 bases and J by 2 bases, with 14 bases between them. Full variable domain (remainder filled in from reference TRBV3-1 and TRBJ2-4): DTAVSQTPKYLVTQMGNDKSIKCEQNLGHDTMYWYKQDSKKFLKIMFSYNNKELIINETVPNRFSPKSPDKAHLNLHINSLELGDSAVYFCASSQDGAPGTKNIQYFGAGTRLSVL.

The sample holds many counts of this clonotype. This chain links TRBV28 with TRBJ2-1, with D possibly TRBD2 on 7 matching bases. There are 12 residues in the CDR3. V was clipped by 9 bases and J by 13 bases, with 19 bases between them. In germline, CDR1 is MDHEN, CDR2 SYDVKM. The CDR3 protein is CASGGRTSSQFF. In DNA, the CDR3 is TGTGCCAGTGGGGGCCGGACTAGTTCCCAGTTCTTC.

This clonotype was observed a handful of times. V and J are TRBV3-1 and TRBJ1-3; D is possibly TRBD1 (5 bases). This CDR3 comprises 16 residues. Trimming pared 0 bases from V and 0 bases from J, leaving 9 bases between. Germline assignment: CDR1 LGHDT and CDR2 YNNKEL (reference sequence). CDR3 in DNA: TGTGCCAGCAGCCAAGACGGGGGGATCTCTGGAAACACCATATATTTT. It codes for CASSQDGGISGNTIYF.

The chain has TRBV6-5 and TRBJ2-7; TRBD1 aligns across 8 bases. This CDR3 is built from 15 residues. V gave up 5 bases and J gave up 1 base; unmatched junction bases: 7. The V gene's germline CDR1 is MNHEY and CDR2 SVGAGI. The CDR3 reads CASSTGTGFSYEQYF. The CDR3 region has the DNA TGTGCCAGCAGTACCGGGACAGGCTTTTCCTACGAGCAGTACTTC.